These T cell receptor beta chains were read from a single sample in a study of blood T cell repertoires in COVID-19. Data came from immunoSEQ multiplex PCR; TCRdb stores just in-frame clones and leaves some out. This sample has about 270,000 clones, with approximately 77% found just once. Material: peripheral blood. The receptors come from a young woman with acute or convalescent COVID-19. Each CDR3 is given with its conserved first and last residue. Fields, in order: clone size, D gene, V gene, J gene, CDR3 DNA, CDR3 protein. D genes are given only for firm matches. Not all rows give a size; the values are once, few, many and, for expanded clones, a class.

-	TRBD1	TRBV7-3	TRBJ1-1	TGTGCCAGCAGCTTAACGGGACAGACTGAAGCTTTCTTT	CASSLTGQTEAFF
-	TRBD1	TRBV5-1	TRBJ2-7	TGCGCCAGCAGCACGGGACAGGGCGGCGAGCAGTACTTC	CASSTGQGGEQYF
few	TRBD2	TRBV5-1	TRBJ2-5	TGCGCCAGCAGCTTGGACGGGAGGGCCGGGGAGACCCAGTACTTC	CASSLDGRAGETQYF
-	-	TRBV9	TRBJ2-1	TGTGCCAGCAGCGTAGGTCCCAGCGTCGGCAATGAGCAGTTCTTC	CASSVGPSVGNEQFF
-	TRBD1	TRBV27	TRBJ2-7	TGTGCCAGCAGTGAGCACGGACAGGCCAGCACCTACGAGCAGTACTTC	CASSEHGQASTYEQYF
-	-	TRBV4-1	TRBJ2-7	TGCGCCAGCAGCCAAGAGGGCAGGGTAGGGGAGCAGTACTTC	CASSQEGRVGEQYF
-	-	TRBV2	TRBJ2-7	TGTGCCAGCACGGGTCAAATCGGCTACGAGCAGTACTTC	CASTGQIGYEQYF
-	TRBD1	TRBV28	TRBJ1-3	TGTGCCAGCACCAGTATGGACAGGGCTGGAAACACCATATATTTT	CASTSMDRAGNTIYF
-	-	TRBV29-1	TRBJ1-4	TGCAGCGTTGAAATAGGGTCGGGATCAACTAATGAAAAACTGTTTTTT	CSVEIGSGSTNEKLFF
-	TRBD2	TRBV9	TRBJ2-7	TGTGCCAGCAGCGTAGGCAGCGGGAGTAACTACGAGCAGTACTTC	CASSVGSGSNYEQYF
-	TRBD1	TRBV7-6	TRBJ2-2	TGTGCCAGCAGCTACTTTCGGGACAGGATGGACACCGGGGAGCTGTTTTTT	CASSYFRDRMDTGELFF
-	TRBD1	TRBV30	TRBJ1-5	TGTGCCTGGAGTGGTCGGGGACAGGGACATCAGCCCCAGCATTTT	CAWSGRGQGHQPQHF
-	-	TRBV6-2/TRBV6-3	TRBJ2-7	TGTGCCAGCAGTTACGGATCGGGACTCACCGAGCAGTACTTC	CASSYGSGLTEQYF
-	-	TRBV27	TRBJ2-1	TGTGCCAGCAGCCAAGAGGCGAGTCTAGCAGATTACAATGAGCAGTTCTTC	CASSQEASLADYNEQFF
once	TRBD2	TRBV29-1	TRBJ2-3	TGCAGCGTTGAGGCCCGGCGGGAGGCCCACACAGATACGCAGTATTTT	CSVEARREAHTDTQYF
-	-	TRBV6-2/TRBV6-3	TRBJ1-2	TGTGCCAGCAGTTACGCCCGACAGGCCGATGCTAACTATGGCTACACCTTC	CASSYARQADANYGYTF
-	-	TRBV19	TRBJ2-7	TGTGCCAGTAGTATAGGGGTACAGTTCTACGAGCAGTACTTC	CASSIGVQFYEQYF
-	-	TRBV18	TRBJ2-3	TGTGCCAGCAGTACTAGCACAGATACGCAGTATTTT	CASSTSTDTQYF
-	-	TRBV19	TRBJ2-7	TGTGCCAGTAGTCCCGGACAGACCTACGAGCAGTACTTC	CASSPGQTYEQYF
-	TRBD1	TRBV27	TRBJ2-7	TGTGCCAGCAGTCCTTACCGACAGGGGAAGGACGAGCAGTACTTC	CASSPYRQGKDEQYF
-	TRBD1	TRBV28	TRBJ1-3	TGTGCCAGCAGTTTGGGACAGAAAGGAAACACCATATATTTT	CASSLGQKGNTIYF
-	TRBD1	TRBV7-2	TRBJ1-4	TGTGCCAGCAGGGACGGACAGGGGGCAACTAATGAAAAACTGTTTTTT	CASRDGQGATNEKLFF
-	TRBD2	TRBV9	TRBJ2-1	TGTGCCAGCAGCGTACTAACTAGCGGCGGTGAGCAGTTCTTC	CASSVLTSGGEQFF
few	-	TRBV4-3	TRBJ2-7	TGCGCCAGCAGCCAAGTGTCGGGAGCCAGCTACGAGCAGTACTTC	CASSQVSGASYEQYF
-	-	TRBV19	TRBJ1-2	TGTGCCAGTAGTATAGCTGGGGGGGCGTATGGCTACACCTTC	CASSIAGGAYGYTF
-	TRBD1	TRBV6-2/TRBV6-3	TRBJ2-7	TGTGCCAGCAGCCAGATCTGGTCCCCGGGACAGGGGGAATACGAGCAGTACTTC	CASSQIWSPGQGEYEQYF
-	-	TRBV12-3/TRBV12-4	TRBJ1-1	TGTGCCAGCCGTTGGACAGTCAACACTGAAGCTTTCTTT	CASRWTVNTEAFF
-	TRBD1	TRBV7-9	TRBJ1-2	TGTGCCAGCAGCTCAGGGACAGGTCTAGACTATGGCTACACCTTC	CASSSGTGLDYGYTF
-	TRBD2	TRBV5-6	TRBJ2-1	TGTGCCAGCAGCCCCCGACTAGCGCTCCAGGGTGAGCAGTTCTTC	CASSPRLALQGEQFF
-	-	TRBV19	TRBJ1-3	TGTGCCAGTAGTATGGGCGCAGGTGATGGAAACACCATATATTTT	CASSMGAGDGNTIYF
-	TRBD1	TRBV6-5	TRBJ2-7	TGTGCCAGCAGTTTCCGGGACAGGGGTATTTACGAGCAGTACTTC	CASSFRDRGIYEQYF
-	-	TRBV4-3	TRBJ1-6	TGCGCCAGCAGCCCTATGGGCAATTCACCCCTCCACTTT	CASSPMGNSPLHF
once	-	TRBV4-3	TRBJ1-5	TGCGCCAGCAGCCAAGAAGCAGGGAATAGCAATCAGCCCCAGCATTTT	CASSQEAGNSNQPQHF
-	-	TRBV25-1	TRBJ2-2	TGTGCCAGCAGTGAATTTAACGTAGACATGAACACCGGGGAGCTGTTTTTT	CASSEFNVDMNTGELFF
-	-	TRBV2	TRBJ1-5	TGTGCCAGCAGTGATGGGGGGTACAATCAGCCCCAGCATTTT	CASSDGGYNQPQHF
-	TRBD1	TRBV28	TRBJ1-1	TGTGCCAGCTTAGGGACAGGGACGAACACTGAAGCTTTCTTT	CASLGTGTNTEAFF
-	TRBD2	TRBV12-5	TRBJ2-5	TGTGCTAGTGCCGGGACTAGCCGAGAGACCCAGTACTTC	CASAGTSRETQYF
-	TRBD1	TRBV19	TRBJ1-5	TGTGCCAGTAGTATTGGGTATTTGGGGGGGACAGGCCAGCCCCAGCATTTT	CASSIGYLGGTGQPQHF
many	TRBD2	TRBV6-4	TRBJ2-1	TGTGCCAGCAGTGACTCTGGGGCTAGCGGGAGTTCTGAGCAGTTCTTC	CASSDSGASGSSEQFF
-	-	TRBV5-4	TRBJ2-3	TGTGCCAGCAAGGAGGGCGGTCCTAGCACAGATACGCAGTATTTT	CASKEGGPSTDTQYF
once	TRBD1	TRBV30	TRBJ2-5	TGTGCCTGGAGAGGACAGGGGTGGAAAGAGACCCAGTACTTC	CAWRGQGWKETQYF
-	-	TRBV18	TRBJ2-5	TGTGCCAGCTCACCACCAAACAGTCAAGAGACCCAGTACTTC	CASSPPNSQETQYF
-	TRBD1	TRBV19	TRBJ1-5	TGTGCCAGTAGTCGGACAGGGGCGGCTGGCAATCAGCCCCAGCATTTT	CASSRTGAAGNQPQHF
-	TRBD2	TRBV6-2/TRBV6-3	TRBJ2-7	TGTGCCAGCAGTTACCCGGGACTAGCGCTCTCCTACGAGCAGTACTTC	CASSYPGLALSYEQYF
few	-	TRBV18	TRBJ1-1	TGTGCCAGCTCACCCTTAACCAGAAACACTGAAGCTTTCTTT	CASSPLTRNTEAFF